The source of this TCR beta chain is a study of post-analysis software for immune sequencing data. Findings of the study overall: About five TRBV segments were more frequent in patients than controls; TRBV5-6, TRBV5-1 and TRBV20-1 belonged to this group.

The CDR3 consists of 17 residues. Germline V gene sequence: CDR1 MNHEY, CDR2 SVGAGI. The ends were cut back, 0 bases at V and 3 bases at J, with 16 bases in the middle. The TCR beta cDNA libraries contained unique molecular identifiers. Input of roughly 1 to 11 million T cells yielded 400,000 to 550,000 cDNA molecules. TCRdb fed the PCR reads into MiXCR, producing one record per CDR3 protein. Of more than 450,000 distinct CDR3 sequences in the sample, 44% were seen once. A few counts support this clonotype. Its matching antigen is unknown. Specimen: blood. The source of this sequence is a girl aged 10 to 17 with multiple sclerosis. The chain links TRBV6-5 to TRBJ2-3, with D perhaps assigned TRBD1 or TRBD2 (5 bases each). The CDR3 region is CASSYSRTQKGTDTQYF. The CDR3 DNA sequence: TGTGCCAGCAGTTACTCACGGACTCAAAAGGGGACAGATACGCAGTATTTT.